The entry below describes one T cell receptor beta chain. The target antigen is unknown. Constant-segment primers served in 5'RACE that generated TCR alpha and TCR beta cDNA libraries bearing sample barcodes and UMIs. In TCRdb, the 5' RACE reads were re-called with MiXCR into one record per CDR3 protein. The sample shows 120,000 to 150,000 distinct CDR3 sequences, about 19% of them seen only once. Germline lookup yields CDR1 DFQATT and CDR2 SNEGSKA (reference sequence). This CDR3 has 15 residues. V shed 5 bases, J shed 2 bases, and the junction held 8 bases outside the gene matches. The record originates from a study of T-cell memory formation after mild COVID-19. Study in general: The TCR clusters were mostly specific to one donor.

General study points: Clonal second-wave expansions that peaked on day 37 had unconfirmed SARS-CoV-2 specificity. Cross-reactive memory apparently joined, as some responding clones appeared in pre-infection memory.

The chain has TRBV20-1 and TRBJ2-7; TRBD1 matches 11 bases. This clonotype was sampled from an adult woman who had mild COVID-19 (a few samples of this study predate the infection). Cell type and time point are not known. The sequenced sample was PBMCs or a T cell subset sorted from them (not recorded which). In DNA form, the CDR3 reads TGCAGTGCTGGAAACCGGGACAGGGGGACCTACGAGCAGTACTTC. It specifies CSAGNRDRGTYEQYF.